This T cell receptor (beta chain) came from a study of blood T cells in healthy people across ages (dated by TCRdb to the mid-2010s). With respect to the entire study: In model experiments, roughly one uniquely barcoded TCR beta cDNA molecule per two T cells was captured by template switching. For two donors (one aged 18 to 30 and one aged 80 or older), the study analyzed two additional independent replicas of 1 million unique cDNA reads from the same blood draw. The study measured age-related changes in TCR beta repertoire diversity using deep sequencing normalized with unique cDNA molecular identifiers. Four age groups were formed from the donors: young (average about 17 years), middle-aged (approximately 40), aged (62) and long-lived (more than 75). To avoid experimental bias, donors of different ages were spread randomly across the sequencing lanes. Results the study describes overall, beyond this receptor: Conclusive comparison of naive and antigen-experienced compartments was prevented by the profiling of bulk unsorted PBMCs. Estimates of total diversity based on one million sequenced T cells were regarded as lower bounds and as underestimates. Observed TCR beta diversity per million T cells fell roughly linearly with age, and a significant reduction was already apparent by age roughly 40. Because donor CMV infection status was unknown, age-related changes in expanded clonotypes were potentially confounded. Observed TCR beta diversity correlated strongly with the percentage of naive T cells measured by flow cytometry. Compared with the aged group, more naive CD4+ T cells, fewer expanded clones and increased TCR diversity were shown by the long-lived group, suggesting age selection.

Sequences KGHDR (CDR1) and SFDVKD (CDR2) are obtained from the germline V gene. Germline trimming: 5 bases from V, 2 bases from J; junction bases outside gene matches: 6. The CDR3, from cysteine to phenylalanine, totals 15 residues. The CDR3 DNA has 45 bases and is translated from base 1. Donors were 30 to 45 systemically healthy Caucasian individuals from Russia aged roughly 6 to 95 years. Each donor gave about 9.7 milliliters of peripheral blood, drawn into EDTA-treated Vacutainer tubes. Ficoll-Paque density-gradient centrifugation was used to isolate PBMCs, with at least 6 million per sample. Trizol reagent was used to extract total RNA from the PBMCs, yielding at least 6 micrograms per sample. The percentages of naive CD45RAhigh/CD27high T cells were determined by flow cytometry on a PBMC aliquot from every donor. Libraries were constructed by 5' RACE. Sequenced on an Illumina HiSeq 2500. A second roughly 7 to 11 cycle PCR used a sample-barcoded 5' primer and a J-beta primer mix. A unique molecular identifier was introduced onto each TCR beta cDNA molecule by a template-switch 5' adaptor carrying 12 random nucleotides. Each sample yielded at least 2.5 million CDR3-containing paired-end reads. All of the RNA was converted into first-strand cDNA using the Mint cDNA synthesis kit, with a TRBC-specific oligonucleotide serving as the primer. Following uracil-DNA glycosylase treatment, a first 18-cycle PCR with universal primers M1SS and BC2_uni_R was performed on all cDNA. From the authors' description of their analysis: For normalization, 1 million high-quality reads, each with a distinct molecular identifier, were randomly selected from each sample. Instead of being binned into consensus sequences, reads that shared molecular identifiers were thrown out. MiTCR, with a Q25 quality threshold and the strictest error-elimination algorithm, was used for CDR3 identification, clonotype clustering and error correction. A nonparametric unseen species model using Euler transformation provided a lower-bound estimate of total TCR beta diversity. TCRdb reworked the public reads: Q25 trimming with fastp, MiXCR clone assembly, productive beta chains retained. Entries that share a CDR3 protein sequence are merged under the most common genes and DNA. The V and J calls were determined by TCRdb, not by the authors. The sample records approximately 600,000 distinct CDR3 sequences, approximately 50% of which are singletons. Over 30% of the sample comes from the top ten.

To note about this clonotype: What antigen it recognizes has not been identified. No much larger clone is present one base from it, and per-base qualities are unavailable.

The sequence links TRBV24-1 to TRBJ2-3, with TRBD2 matching 7 junction bases. Specimen: blood. The clonotype originates from a man aged 55 to 70 in good health. The CDR3 in this case is CATSAAGHSTDTQYF. In nucleotide form, the sequence is TGTGCCACCAGTGCAGCGGGGCACTCCACAGATACGCAGTATTTT.